The rows below give T cell receptor beta chains drawn from one sample of a study of technical replicates of blood from a handful of donors. Method: immunoSEQ multiplex PCR; TCRdb's copy keeps in-frame clones and lacks some. The repertoire holds under 95,000 clones, with roughly 96% as singletons. Source material: T cells isolated from PBMCs. Every receptor here comes from a human donor in good health. CDR3s include the opening cysteine and the closing phenylalanine or tryptophan. The D gene is left open where the match is weak. Clone size is stated in some rows and not others, as once, few, many or a class when expanded.

NA	NA	TRBV6-5	TRBJ1-3	CASSYGLRGNTIYF	TGTGCCAGCAGTTACGGACTGCGGGGAAACACCATATATTTT
NA	NA	TRBV10-3	TRBJ2-6	CAIGARGQNSGANVLTF	TGTGCCATAGGAGCCAGGGGACAAAACTCTGGGGCCAACGTCCTGACTTTC
NA	NA	TRBV2	TRBJ2-2	CASSGGLVGGFNTGELFF	TGTGCCAGCAGTGGTGGCCTCGTGGGGGGATTTAACACCGGGGAGCTGTTTTTT
NA	TRBD1	TRBV4-1	TRBJ2-1	CASRPPGQGKNEQFF	TGCGCCAGCAGGCCCCCGGGACAGGGGAAAAATGAGCAGTTCTTC
NA	TRBD2	TRBV28	TRBJ2-1	CASHRGGLDAYNEQFF	TGTGCCAGTCATCGGGGGGGACTAGACGCCTACAATGAGCAGTTCTTC
NA	TRBD1	TRBV7-2	TRBJ1-3	CASSTQQGSTGNTIYF	TGTGCCAGCAGCACACAACAGGGGTCCACTGGAAACACCATATATTTT
NA	NA	TRBV12-5	TRBJ2-7	CASGGIYEQYF	TGTGCTAGTGGCGGGATCTACGAGCAGTACTTC
NA	NA	TRBV7-9	TRBJ2-5	CASSQMRQKETQYF	TGTGCCAGCAGCCAGATGAGACAGAAGGAGACCCAGTACTTC
NA	TRBD1	TRBV19	TRBJ2-1	CASSIVGTGNHNEQFF	TGTGCCAGTAGTATAGTTGGGACAGGCAACCACAATGAGCAGTTCTTC
NA	NA	TRBV29-1	TRBJ1-2	CSVEDVALRLPTF	TGCAGCGTTGAAGACGTAGCCCTTCGGTTGCCCACCTTC
NA	TRBD1	TRBV5-1	TRBJ2-2	CASSLELLDRGTGLTGELFF	TGCGCCAGCAGCTTGGAGCTGTTGGACCGCGGGACAGGACTCACCGGGGAGCTGTTTTTT
once	TRBD1	TRBV19	TRBJ1-2	CAIRPGQGTPKF	TGTGCCATCCGACCGGGACAGGGGACTCCTAAGTTC
NA	NA	TRBV18	TRBJ1-5	CASSPGGGKDNQPQHF	TGTGCCAGCTCACCGGGAGGGGGTAAGGACAATCAGCCCCAGCATTTT
once	TRBD1	TRBV28	TRBJ1-1	CASSFWGQGGSEAFF	TGTGCCAGCAGTTTTTGGGGACAGGGGGGATCTGAAGCTTTCTTT
NA	TRBD2	TRBV13	TRBJ2-2	CASSKIGLAGGWAGELFF	TGTGCCAGCAGCAAAATTGGACTAGCGGGCGGGTGGGCCGGGGAGCTGTTTTTT
NA	TRBD2	TRBV15	TRBJ2-1	CATSRDPYAKRGGAEQFF	TGTGCCACCAGCAGAGATCCTTATGCCAAGCGGGGGGGCGCTGAGCAGTTCTTC
once	NA	TRBV5-1	TRBJ2-3	CASSLGGRGITDTQYF	TGCGCCAGCAGCTTAGGGGGTCGGGGAATCACAGATACGCAGTATTTT
once	TRBD1	TRBV18	TRBJ1-5	CASSPLGQGEGQPQHF	TGTGCCAGCTCACCCCTAGGACAGGGCGAGGGACAGCCCCAGCATTTT
once	NA	TRBV5-3	TRBJ1-1	CARSFEFGTEAFF	TGTGCCAGAAGCTTCGAGTTTGGCACTGAAGCTTTCTTT
once	NA	TRBV11-2	TRBJ1-2	CASRQTGAYGYTF	TGTGCCAGCAGACAGACAGGAGCCTATGGCTACACCTTC
NA	NA	TRBV6-1	TRBJ2-2	CASVNLAPGELFF	TGTGCCAGCGTTAACCTAGCGCCCGGGGAGCTGTTTTTT
NA	TRBD1	TRBV5-6	TRBJ1-5	CASSSFYDRGDQPQHF	TGTGCCAGCAGCTCCTTCTATGACAGGGGCGATCAGCCCCAGCATTTT